These 22 T cell receptor beta chains share one sample of origin, sequenced in a study of molecular identifiers for immune sequencing clone quantification. MiXCR, run by TCRdb on the PCR reads, gives a single entry per CDR3 protein. The sample records hundreds of thousands of distinct CDR3 sequences, roughly 23% being singletons. Sequenced: naive CD8+ T cells from blood, with Jurkat cell RNA spiked in. Subset described: FACS-sorted CD8+CD4-CCR7+CD45RA+ naive T cells. The receptors originated from a human donor in good health. Some libraries in this study had Jurkat cell RNA spiked in.

A remark on this clonotype: Only one base separates this from a far larger clonotype, so it likely reflects a read error. This CDR3 fails to terminate in the conserved phenylalanine or tryptophan, so it likely reflects a read error. The chain uses TRBV28 and TRBJ1-1; D gene ambiguous. V was trimmed by 3 bases and J by 1 base, leaving 6 bases between them. This CDR3 is 13 amino acids long. Germline V CDR1 and CDR2: MDHEN, SYDVKM. The CDR3 loop reads CASSLPGNTEAFL. CDR3 nucleotides: TGTGCCAGCAGTTTGCCCGGGAACACTGAAGCTTTCCTT.

This clonotype has ten or more counts. This may come from a read error, since a much larger clone is one base off. V and J are TRBV11-2 and TRBJ2-7; no reliable D call. The CDR3 has 12 amino acids. The germline gives CDR1 SGHAT, CDR2 FQNNGV. The ends were cut back, 1 base at V and 3 bases at J, with 4 bases in the middle. CDR3 loop: CASSLGNYEQYF. As DNA, the CDR3 is TGTGCCAGCAGCTTAGGGAACTACGAGCAGTACTTC.

This clonotype has only a few counts. The V gene is TRBV20-1, the J gene TRBJ2-7, with TRBD2 matching over 8 bases. The germline gives CDR1 DFQATT, CDR2 SNEGSKA (reference sequence). With V trimmed by 4 bases and J by 1 base, 9 bases remained unmatched. The CDR3 is 15 amino acids. The chain's CDR3 is CSATPRGGRSYEQYF. As DNA, the CDR3 is TGCAGTGCTACTCCCCGCGGGGGGAGGTCCTACGAGCAGTACTTC.

In its sample, this clonotype was seen a few times. The chain couples TRBV7-9 to TRBJ2-3, with 8 bases matching TRBD2. The CDR3 consists of 16 residues. Germline CDR1 and CDR2: SEHNR and FQNEAQ (reference sequence). The J segment lost 4 bases and the V segment lost 5 bases, leaving 11 bases of the junction unmatched. The CDR3 DNA reads TGTGCCAGCAGCCCCCTAAGCGGGAGTGAAGCAGATACGCAGTATTTT. Its translation is CASSPLSGSEADTQYF.

This clonotype showed up many times. The rearrangement links TRBV28 to TRBJ2-2; D may be TRBD1 (6 bases). Trimming removed 3 bases at V and 1 base at J, with 12 bases between. The CDR3 length is 16 residues. The germline gives CDR1 MDHEN, CDR2 SYDVKM. This CDR3 is CASSFEAGENTGELFF. In DNA form, the CDR3 reads TGTGCCAGCAGTTTCGAGGCAGGGGAGAACACCGGGGAGCTGTTTTTT. The variable domain in full, with the rest retrieved from reference TRBV28 and TRBJ2-2, is DVKVTQSSRYLVKRTGEKVFLECVQDMDHENMFWYRQDPGLGLRLIYFSYDVKMKEKGDIPEGYSVSREKKERFSLILESASTNQTSMYLCASSFEAGENTGELFFGEGSRLTVL.

This sequence joins TRBV6-2 or TRBV6-3 and TRBJ1-1; no definite D call. The CDR3 consists of 12 residues. V was trimmed by 2 bases and J by 5 bases, leaving 6 bases between them. Germline CDR1 is MNHEY and CDR2 is SVGEGT. DNA for the CDR3: TGTGCCAGCAGTTACAAAGTGACTGAAGCTTTCTTT. Protein product: CASSYKVTEAFF.

This clonotype was observed many times. V gene TRBV12-3 or TRBV12-4 combines with J gene TRBJ1-1; D gene uncertain. Trimming shortened V by 1 base and J by 1 base, and 7 bases separated the two germline ends. This CDR3 is built from 14 residues. This chain's CDR3 is CASSLEEENTEAFF. As DNA, the CDR3 is TGTGCCAGCAGTTTAGAAGAGGAGAACACTGAAGCTTTCTTT.

The chain couples TRBV4-3 to TRBJ2-1; 7 bases line up with TRBD1. Germline-derived CDR1 and CDR2 are LGHNA and YSLEER. The V and J ends lost 3 bases and 9 bases, in that order; junction bases with no gene match: 14. There are 16 residues in the CDR3. CDR3 amino acids: CASSQMDRRGDIEQFF. CDR3 in DNA: TGCGCCAGCAGCCAGATGGACAGGAGAGGGGACATTGAGCAGTTCTTC.

This clonotype has only a few counts. This chain joins TRBV4-1 and TRBJ2-7; D is unclear. The CDR3 covers 15 residues. Germline V lookup: CDR1 MGHRA, CDR2 YSYEKL. Trimming removed 2 bases at V and 1 base at J, with 12 bases between. As DNA, the CDR3 is TGCGCCAGCAGCCAATCAACCTCCCGATCCTACGAGCAGTACTTC. Translated, it gives CASSQSTSRSYEQYF.

With respect to this clonotype: Just one base apart from a much larger clone, this may be a read error. The chain recombines TRBV6-5 with TRBJ2-4, with D perhaps matching TRBD1 (8 bases). V was trimmed by 4 bases and J by 8 bases, leaving 21 bases between them. CDR1 and CDR2 (germline): MNHEY, SVGAGI. The CDR3 runs 16 residues. The CDR3 DNA follows: TGTGCCAGCAGTTCGCAGCGGGACAGGAGGCTGGACATTCAGTACTTC. Translation: CASSSQRDRRLDIQYF.

The rearrangement uses TRBV7-9 and TRBJ2-2; no clear D. V was clipped by 5 bases and J by 3 bases, with 10 bases between them. Per germline, CDR1 SEHNR and CDR2 FQNEAQ (reference sequence). This CDR3 comprises 14 residues. The CDR3 reads CASSQGFYTGELFF. The CDR3 DNA follows: TGTGCCAGCAGCCAAGGATTTTACACCGGGGAGCTGTTTTTT.

This clonotype was seen at least ten times. This rearrangement joins TRBV6-5 to TRBJ2-6; 8 positions match TRBD1. The CDR3 is 15 amino acids. The ends lost 5 bases at V and 2 bases at J; junction bases unmatched: 2. Germline V gene lookup returns CDR1 MNHEY and CDR2 SVGAGI. CDR3 nucleotides: TGTGCCAGCAGTCGGGGACAGGCTGGGGCCAACGTCCTGACTTTC. Translation: CASSRGQAGANVLTF.

This chain connects TRBV27 to TRBJ2-7; 10 bases are shared with TRBD2. Looked up from germline, CDR1 is MNHEY and CDR2 is SMNVEV (reference sequence). V lost 5 bases and J lost 6; bases outside the gene matches: 4. There are 13 residues in the CDR3. The CDR3 DNA reads TGTGCCAGCAGTCTGTTAGCGGGAGGCGAGCAGTACTTC. Residues: CASSLLAGGEQYF.

The gene calls are TRBV9 and TRBJ1-2; D is undetermined. This CDR3 is 15 amino acids long. The germline V and J ends were trimmed by 0 bases and 0 bases, with 9 bases remaining between them. Germline V gives CDR1 SGDLS, CDR2 YYNGEE. CDR3 in amino acids: CASSVATEANYGYTF. The CDR3 DNA reads as TGTGCCAGCAGCGTAGCTACAGAGGCTAACTATGGCTACACCTTC.

This clonotype has at least ten counts. The chain carries TRBV7-9 and TRBJ2-5; no reliable D call. Trimming shortened V by 2 bases and J by 2 bases, and 9 bases separated the two germline ends. CDR3 length: 14 residues. The germline gives CDR1 SEHNR, CDR2 FQNEAQ (reference sequence). This CDR3 reads CASSLRSPQETQYF. DNA for the CDR3: TGTGCCAGCAGCTTAAGGAGCCCGCAAGAGACCCAGTACTTC.

This clonotype was seen repeatedly, ten times or more. V is TRBV4-1 and J is TRBJ2-1, with 11 bases fitting TRBD2. Germline CDR1 MGHRA, CDR2 YSYEKL. The junction had 13 bases not matched to a gene; V was cut back by 0 bases and J by 15 bases. The CDR3 loop spans 16 amino acids. In DNA, the CDR3 is TGCGCCAGCAGCCAAGAATTGCTAGCGGGGGGAATGGGGCTGTTCTTC. Translated: CASSQELLAGGMGLFF.

This clonotype was picked up many times. A junction boundary mismatches the germline segment, possibly from a read error. The chain combines TRBV5-1 with TRBJ2-7, with no clear D. Germline V gene sequence: CDR1 SGHRS, CDR2 YFSETQ. The CDR3 is 12 residues long. The DNA of the CDR3 is TGTGCCAGCAGCTTGGGTTTCTACGAGCAGTACTTC. It encodes CASSLGFYEQYF.

This chain links TRBV7-9 with TRBJ2-2; tentatively, D is TRBD2 (6 bases). Trimming cost V 5 bases and J 0 bases, with 16 bases left between them. Germline CDR1 and CDR2: SEHNR and FQNEAQ (reference sequence). This CDR3 contains 17 residues. The CDR3 spells CASSNPGLSPNTGELFF. The CDR3, as DNA: TGTGCCAGCAGCAATCCGGGACTGTCCCCGAACACCGGGGAGCTGTTTTTT.

Points on this clonotype: One end of the junction is discordant with germline, which a read error may explain. V gene TRBV28 combines with J gene TRBJ2-5; a possible D gene is TRBD2 (6 bases). Germline CDR1 reads MDHEN; CDR2 reads SYDVKM. This CDR3 is built from 14 residues. CDR3: CASSARLGQEPQYF. DNA for the CDR3: TGTGCCAGCAGCGCCCGACTAGGACAAGAGCCCCAGTACTTC.

The chain carries TRBV27 and TRBJ1-1; 7 bases align to TRBD1. The V gene end was trimmed by 5 bases and the J gene end by 0 bases; junction bases not matched to a gene: 6. This CDR3 has 15 residues. The germline CDR1 and CDR2 sequences are MNHEY and SMNVEV (reference sequence). The CDR3 sequence: CASSPTGYLNTEAFF. The CDR3 DNA follows: TGTGCCAGCAGTCCGACAGGGTACTTGAACACTGAAGCTTTCTTT.

This clonotype was detected only a few times. V gene TRBV9 combines with J gene TRBJ2-7, with 12 bases aligning to TRBD2. Germline lookup yields CDR1 SGDLS and CDR2 YYNGEE. The CDR3 runs to 16 residues. Unmatched junction bases numbered 9, after V lost 3 bases and J lost 5 bases. CDR3 sequence (DNA): TGTGCCAGCAGCGACCCTCTAGCGGGGGGGCCCGACGAGCAGTACTTC. Amino acid sequence: CASSDPLAGGPDEQYF.

In this sample, this clonotype turned up a few times. This sequence joins TRBV21-1 and TRBJ2-5; the tabulated D call, TRBD2, remains unverified against the DNA. TRBV21-1 is flagged as a pseudogene. The CDR3 is 13 amino acids. The CDR3 DNA sequence: TGTGCCAGCAGCAAACTTGCGGGGGAGACCCAGTACTTC. This encodes CASSKLAGETQYF.